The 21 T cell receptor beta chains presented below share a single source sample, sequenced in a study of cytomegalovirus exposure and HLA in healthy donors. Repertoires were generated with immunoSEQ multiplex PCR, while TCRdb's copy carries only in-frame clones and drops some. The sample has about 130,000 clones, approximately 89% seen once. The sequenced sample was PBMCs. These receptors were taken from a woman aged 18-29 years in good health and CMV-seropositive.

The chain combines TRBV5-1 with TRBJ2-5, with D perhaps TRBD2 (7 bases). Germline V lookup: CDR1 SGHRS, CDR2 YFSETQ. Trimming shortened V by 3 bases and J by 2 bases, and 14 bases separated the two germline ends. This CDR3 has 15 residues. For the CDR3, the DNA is TGCGCCAGCAGCTCCCACGGGGGGCAACAAGAGACCCAGTACTTC. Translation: CASSSHGGQQETQYF. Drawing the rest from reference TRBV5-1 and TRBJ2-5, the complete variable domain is KAGVTQTPRYLIKTRGQQVTLSCSPISGHRSVSWYQQTPGQGLQFLFEYFSETQRNKGNFPGRFSGRQFSNSRSEMNVSTLELGDSALYLCASSSHGGQQETQYFGPGTRLLVL.

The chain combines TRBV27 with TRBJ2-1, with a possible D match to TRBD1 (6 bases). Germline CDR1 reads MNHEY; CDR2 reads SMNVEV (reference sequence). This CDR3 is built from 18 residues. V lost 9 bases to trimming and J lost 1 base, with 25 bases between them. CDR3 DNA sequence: TGTGCCAGGTTACTGAGCCTTCGGCTCAGGGGTTCCTACAATGAGCAGTTCTTC. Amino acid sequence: CARLLSLRLRGSYNEQFF.

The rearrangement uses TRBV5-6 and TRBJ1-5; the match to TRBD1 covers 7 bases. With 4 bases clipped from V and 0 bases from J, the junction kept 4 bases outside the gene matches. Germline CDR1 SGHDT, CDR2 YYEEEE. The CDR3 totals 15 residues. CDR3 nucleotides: TGTGCCAGCAGCAGAGGGACAGTTAGCAATCAGCCCCAGCATTTT. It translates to CASSRGTVSNQPQHF.

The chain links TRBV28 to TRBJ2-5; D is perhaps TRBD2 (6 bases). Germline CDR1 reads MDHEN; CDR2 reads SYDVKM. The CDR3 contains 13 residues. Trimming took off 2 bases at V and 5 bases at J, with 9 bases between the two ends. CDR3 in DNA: TGTGCCAGCAGTTTAGCGGGGTCCGAGACCCAGTACTTC. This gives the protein CASSLAGSETQYF.

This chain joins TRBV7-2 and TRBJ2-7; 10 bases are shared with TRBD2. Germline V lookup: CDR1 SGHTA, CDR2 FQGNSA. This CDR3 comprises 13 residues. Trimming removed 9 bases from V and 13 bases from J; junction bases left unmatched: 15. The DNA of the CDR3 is TGTGCCAGTAAAGGGTTTAGCGGGGGGCTCAGTTACTTC. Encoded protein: CASKGFSGGLSYF.

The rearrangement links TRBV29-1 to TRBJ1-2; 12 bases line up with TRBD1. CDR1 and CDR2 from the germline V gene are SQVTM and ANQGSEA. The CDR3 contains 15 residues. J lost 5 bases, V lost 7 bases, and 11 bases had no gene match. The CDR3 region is CSARTGQGAGYGYTF. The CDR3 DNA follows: TGCAGCGCCCGCACGGGACAGGGGGCAGGGTATGGCTACACCTTC. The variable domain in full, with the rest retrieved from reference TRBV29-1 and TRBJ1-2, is SAVISQKPSRDICQRGTSLTIQCQVDSQVTMMFWYRQQPGQSLTLIATANQGSEATYESGFVIDKFPISRPNLTFSTLTVSNMSPEDSSIYLCSARTGQGAGYGYTFGSGTRLTVV.

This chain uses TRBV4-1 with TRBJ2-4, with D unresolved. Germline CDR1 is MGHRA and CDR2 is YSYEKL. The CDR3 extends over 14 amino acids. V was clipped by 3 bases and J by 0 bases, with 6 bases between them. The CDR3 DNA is TGCGCCAGCAGCCAGAGACTAGCCAAAAACATTCAGTACTTC. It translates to CASSQRLAKNIQYF.

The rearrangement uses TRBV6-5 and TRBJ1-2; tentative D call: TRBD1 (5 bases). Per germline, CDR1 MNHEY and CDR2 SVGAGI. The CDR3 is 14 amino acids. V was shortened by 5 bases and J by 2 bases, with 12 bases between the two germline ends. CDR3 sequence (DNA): TGTGCCAGCAGTGAAGGACCAGGGAACTATGGCTACACCTTC. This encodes CASSEGPGNYGYTF.

CDR3 residues: CASSITGQGSGYTF. The CDR3 DNA reads TGTGCCAGTAGTATAACTGGACAGGGCTCTGGCTACACCTTC. V and J are TRBV19 and TRBJ1-2; 8 bases align to TRBD1. The CDR3 contains 14 residues. CDR1 and CDR2 from the germline V gene are LNHDA and SQIVND (reference sequence). The J segment lost 7 bases and the V segment lost 2 bases, leaving 6 bases of the junction unmatched.

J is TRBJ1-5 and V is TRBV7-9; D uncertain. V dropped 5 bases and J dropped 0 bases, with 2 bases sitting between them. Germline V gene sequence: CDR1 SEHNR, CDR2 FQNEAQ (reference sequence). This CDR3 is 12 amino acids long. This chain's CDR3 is CASSHSNQPQHF. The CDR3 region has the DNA TGTGCCAGCAGCCATAGCAATCAGCCCCAGCATTTT. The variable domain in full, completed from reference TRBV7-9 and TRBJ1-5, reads DTGVSQNPRHKITKRGQNVTFRCDPISEHNRLYWYRQTLGQGPEFLTYFQNEAQLEKSRLLSDRFSAERPKGSFSTLEIQRTEQGDSAMYLCASSHSNQPQHFGDGTRLSIL.

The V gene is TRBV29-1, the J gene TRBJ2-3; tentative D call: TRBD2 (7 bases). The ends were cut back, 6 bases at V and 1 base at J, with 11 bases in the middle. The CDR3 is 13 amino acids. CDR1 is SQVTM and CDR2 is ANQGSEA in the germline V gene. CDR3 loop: CSVSGGRTDTQYF. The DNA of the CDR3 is TGCAGCGTCTCGGGGGGCCGCACAGATACGCAGTATTTT.

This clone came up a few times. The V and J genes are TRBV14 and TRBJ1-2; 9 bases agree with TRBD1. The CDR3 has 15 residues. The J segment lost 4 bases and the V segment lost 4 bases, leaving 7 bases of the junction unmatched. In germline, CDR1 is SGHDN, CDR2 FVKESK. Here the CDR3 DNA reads TGTGCCAGCAGCCCGGGGACAGGGTGGTCCTATGGCTACACCTTC. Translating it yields CASSPGTGWSYGYTF.

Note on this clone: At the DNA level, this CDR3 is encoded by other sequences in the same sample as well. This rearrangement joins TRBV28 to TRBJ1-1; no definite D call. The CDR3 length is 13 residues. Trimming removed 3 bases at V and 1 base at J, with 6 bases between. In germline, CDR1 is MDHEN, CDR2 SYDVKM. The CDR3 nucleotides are TGTGCCAGCAGTTTTAGAGGGAACACTGAAGCTTTCTTT. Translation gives CASSFRGNTEAFF. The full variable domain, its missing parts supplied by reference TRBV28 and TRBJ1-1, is DVKVTQSSRYLVKRTGEKVFLECVQDMDHENMFWYRQDPGLGLRLIYFSYDVKMKEKGDIPEGYSVSREKKERFSLILESASTNQTSMYLCASSFRGNTEAFFGQGTRLTVV.

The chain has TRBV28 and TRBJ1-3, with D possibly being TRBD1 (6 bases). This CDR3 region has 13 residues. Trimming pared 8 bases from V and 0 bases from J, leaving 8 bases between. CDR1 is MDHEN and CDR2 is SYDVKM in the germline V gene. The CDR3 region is CASWTVSGNTIYF. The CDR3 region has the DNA TGTGCCAGCTGGACAGTCTCTGGAAACACCATATATTTT.

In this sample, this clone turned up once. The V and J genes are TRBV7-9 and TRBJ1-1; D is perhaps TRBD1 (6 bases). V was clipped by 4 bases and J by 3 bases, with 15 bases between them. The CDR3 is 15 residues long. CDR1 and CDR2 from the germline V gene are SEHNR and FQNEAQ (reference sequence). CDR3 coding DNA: TGTGCCAGCAGCTCCCGGACAGAACCCTACACTGAAGCTTTCTTT. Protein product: CASSSRTEPYTEAFF.

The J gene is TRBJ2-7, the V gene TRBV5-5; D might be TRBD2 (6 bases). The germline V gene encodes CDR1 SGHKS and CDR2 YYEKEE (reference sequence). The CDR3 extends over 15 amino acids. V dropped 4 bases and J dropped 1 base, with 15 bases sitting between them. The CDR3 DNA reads TGTGCCAGCAGCGTGGACTTGGGACTTTCCTACGAGCAGTACTTC. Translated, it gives CASSVDLGLSYEQYF.

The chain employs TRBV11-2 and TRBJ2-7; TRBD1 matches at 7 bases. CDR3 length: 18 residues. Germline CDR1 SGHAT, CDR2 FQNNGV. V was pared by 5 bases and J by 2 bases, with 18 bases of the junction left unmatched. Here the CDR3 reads CASSPTPYRGMPAYEQYF. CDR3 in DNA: TGTGCCAGCAGCCCTACCCCTTACAGGGGAATGCCAGCCTACGAGCAGTACTTC.

The CDR3 DNA reads TGTGCCAGCAGTGAGGGGACTTCCTTTAATGAAAAACTGTTTTTT. This encodes CASSEGTSFNEKLFF. The chain employs TRBV6-1 and TRBJ1-4, with TRBD1 as a possible D gene (5 bases). The germline gives CDR1 MNHNS, CDR2 SASEGT. V was cut by 3 bases and J by 4 bases, with 12 bases left in between. This CDR3 has 15 amino acids.

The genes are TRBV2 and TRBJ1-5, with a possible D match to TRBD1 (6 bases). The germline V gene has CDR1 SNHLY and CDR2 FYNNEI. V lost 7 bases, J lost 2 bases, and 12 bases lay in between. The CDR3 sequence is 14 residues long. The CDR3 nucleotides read TGTGCCAGCAAGGGGGGGTTCGGCAATCAGCCCCAGCATTTT. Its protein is CASKGGFGNQPQHF.

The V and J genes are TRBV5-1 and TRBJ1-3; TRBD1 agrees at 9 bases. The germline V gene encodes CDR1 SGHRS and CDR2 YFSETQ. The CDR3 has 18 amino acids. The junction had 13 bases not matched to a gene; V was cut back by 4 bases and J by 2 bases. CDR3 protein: CASSPSGQGYVPGNTIYF. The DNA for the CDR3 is TGCGCCAGCAGCCCCTCGGGACAGGGTTACGTTCCTGGAAACACCATATATTTT.

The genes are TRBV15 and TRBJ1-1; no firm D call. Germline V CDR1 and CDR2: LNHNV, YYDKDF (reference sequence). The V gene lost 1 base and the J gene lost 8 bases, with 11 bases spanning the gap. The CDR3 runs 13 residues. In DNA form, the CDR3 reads TGTGCCACCAGCAGAGCGTCCGGGATCGAAGCTTTCTTT. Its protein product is CATSRASGIEAFF.